This passage covers 3 T cell receptor beta chains from one sample sequenced in a study of regulatory T cells in long-lasting Graves disease. Construction of TCR beta libraries relied on iRepertoire HTBI primers and on Arm-PCR targeting CDR3 regions. Via MiXCR, TCRdb re-called the multiplex PCR reads, giving one row per CDR3 protein. The repertoire includes 400,000 to 500,000 distinct CDR3 sequences, over 15% of them detected once, and roughly 10% sits in the top ten. Time point of the sample: newly diagnosed GD, antithyroid drugs for less than 3 months. PBMCs provided the RNA from which the TCR library was made. These sequences were also reported in another study, on T cells in Graves' hyperthyroidism and ophthalmopathy.

The starting material was peripheral blood mononuclear cells (PBMCs), obtained at new diagnosis, from a patient treated with antithyroid drugs. Source of these receptors: a woman in her 30s with Graves disease.

This clonotype was picked up many times. V is TRBV5-1 and J is TRBJ1-1; no definite D call. This CDR3 spans 13 amino acids. V was cut by 6 bases and J by 0 bases, with 9 bases left in between. Looked up from germline, CDR1 is SGHRS and CDR2 is YFSETQ. In DNA, the CDR3 is TGCGCCAGCATGAAGGGCCTGAACACTGAAGCTTTCTTT. Protein sequence: CASMKGLNTEAFF.

This clonotype was seen ten or more times. The V call is TRBV12-3 or TRBV12-4, the J call TRBJ2-2; D gene ambiguous. V lost 1 base and J 8 bases, leaving 8 bases between the germline ends. CDR3 length equals 13 residues. The chain's CDR3 is CASSLDPAGELFF. CDR3 DNA: TGTGCCAGCAGTTTAGACCCCGCGGGGGAGCTGTTTTTT.

This clonotype was seen ten or more times. The J gene is TRBJ1-2, the V gene TRBV3-1; TRBD1 agrees at 7 bases. CDR3 length: 14 residues. Germline trimming cut 3 bases from V and 5 bases from J; bases unmatched to any gene: 6. Germline-derived CDR1 and CDR2 are LGHDT and YNNKEL (reference sequence). CDR3 sequence (DNA): TGTGCCAGCAGCCACAGGGGGATGGGATATGGCTACACCTTC. Translation gives CASSHRGMGYGYTF.